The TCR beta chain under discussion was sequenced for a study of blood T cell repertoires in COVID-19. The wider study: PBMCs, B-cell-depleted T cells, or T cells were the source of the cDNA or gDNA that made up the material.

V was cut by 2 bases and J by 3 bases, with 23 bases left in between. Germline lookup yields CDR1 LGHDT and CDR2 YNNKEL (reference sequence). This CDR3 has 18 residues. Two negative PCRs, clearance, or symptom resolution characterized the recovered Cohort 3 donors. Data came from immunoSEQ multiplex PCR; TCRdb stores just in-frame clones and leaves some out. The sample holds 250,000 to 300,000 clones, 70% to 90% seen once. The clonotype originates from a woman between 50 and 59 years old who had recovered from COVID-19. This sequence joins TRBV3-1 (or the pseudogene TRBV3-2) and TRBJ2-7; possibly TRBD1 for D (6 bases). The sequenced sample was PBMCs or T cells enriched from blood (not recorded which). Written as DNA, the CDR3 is TGTGCCAGCAGCCAAACCCCCGGCAGGGCAGGGGACCTCTACGAGCAGTACTTC. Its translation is CASSQTPGRAGDLYEQYF.